This TCR beta chain is drawn from a study of spatial heterogeneity in lung cancer. Study overall: Raw sequencing reads included, on average, more than ten appearances of each unique TCR and UMI combination.

There are many counts of this clonotype. V lost 5 bases to trimming and J lost 7 bases, with 18 bases between them. This CDR3 spans 15 amino acids. Germline lookup yields CDR1 SEHNR and CDR2 FQNEAQ (reference sequence). Time point reported: sample taken at primary tumor resection. The donors were 55 to 85 patients with non-small cell lung cancer that was early-stage and untreated. Unsorted whole RNA of tumor, nontumor lung or frozen PBMC was sequenced. A single record per CDR3 protein comes from TCRdb applying MiXCR to the 5' RACE reads. The table records about 36,000 distinct CDR3 sequences, under 8.5% of them present only once.

Material: PBMCs, obtained at surgery. The chain carries TRBV7-9 and TRBJ1-5, with no clear D. The receptor was derived from a female donor with early-stage non-small cell lung cancer. The CDR3 here is CASSPGWREEQPQHF. The CDR3 bases are TGTGCCAGCAGCCCCGGGTGGAGGGAAGAACAGCCCCAGCATTTT.